The clone carrying this TCR beta chain was found many times. These data originate in a study of T cells in Graves' hyperthyroidism and ophthalmopathy. Amplified TCR beta CDR3 regions came from RNA transcripts. First-round RT-PCR targeting the TCR CDR3 was performed with the HTBI primer set. A single record per CDR3 protein comes from TCRdb applying MiXCR to the multiplex PCR reads. The table lists around 300,000 distinct CDR3 sequences, roughly 15% of them singletons, with roughly 7.9% in the top ten. Deletions cut 9 bases from V and 12 bases from J, with 13 bases between. CDR1 is KGHDR and CDR2 is SFDVKD in the germline V gene. CDR3 length: 10 amino acids.

The gene calls are TRBV24-1 and TRBJ1-2; D is unresolved. What was sequenced was blood. This sequence was found in a woman in her 40s with Graves' hyperthyroidism. CDR3 in DNA: TGTGCCACCTACAAGAACAATCACACCTTC. As protein: CATYKNNHTF.